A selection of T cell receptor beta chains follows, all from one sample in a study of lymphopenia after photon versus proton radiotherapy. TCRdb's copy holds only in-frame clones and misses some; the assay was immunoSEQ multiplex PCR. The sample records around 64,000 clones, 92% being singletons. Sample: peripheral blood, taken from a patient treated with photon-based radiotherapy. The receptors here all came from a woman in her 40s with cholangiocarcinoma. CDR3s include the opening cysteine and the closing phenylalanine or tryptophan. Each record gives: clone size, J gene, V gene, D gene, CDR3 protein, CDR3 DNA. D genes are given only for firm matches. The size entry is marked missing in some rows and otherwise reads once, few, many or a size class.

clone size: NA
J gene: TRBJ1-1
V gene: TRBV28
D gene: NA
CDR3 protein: CASSQVRGASTEAFF
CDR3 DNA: TGTGCCAGCAGCCAGGTGAGGGGAGCGAGCACTGAAGCTTTCTTT

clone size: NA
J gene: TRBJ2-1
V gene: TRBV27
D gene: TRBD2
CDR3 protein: CASSGSGWSQFF
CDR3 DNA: TGTGCCAGCAGTGGTAGCGGGTGGTCTCAGTTCTTC

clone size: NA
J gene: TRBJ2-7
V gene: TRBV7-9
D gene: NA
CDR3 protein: CASSPPGSTYEQYF
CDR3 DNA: TGTGCCAGCAGCCCGCCGGGGAGTACCTACGAGCAGTACTTC

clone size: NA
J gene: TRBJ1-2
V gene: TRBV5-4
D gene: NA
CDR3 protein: CASYPFNAPNYGYTF
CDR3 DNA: TGTGCCAGCTACCCATTTAACGCGCCTAACTATGGCTACACCTTC

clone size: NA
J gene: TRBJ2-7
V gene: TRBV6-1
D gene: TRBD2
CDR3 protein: CASSEGLAGGYEQYF
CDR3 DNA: TGTGCCAGCAGTGAGGGACTAGCGGGAGGCTACGAGCAGTACTTC

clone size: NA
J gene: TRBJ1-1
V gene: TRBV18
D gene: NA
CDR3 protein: CASSQGRDTEAFF
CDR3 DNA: TGTGCCAGTTCACAGGGCAGGGACACTGAAGCTTTCTTT

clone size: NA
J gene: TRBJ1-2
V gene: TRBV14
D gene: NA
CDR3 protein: CASSPGTAYGYTF
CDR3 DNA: TGTGCCAGCAGCCCTGGGACCGCCTATGGCTACACCTTC

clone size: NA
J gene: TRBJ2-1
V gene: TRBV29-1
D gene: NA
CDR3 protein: CSVAHRVNYNEQFF
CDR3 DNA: TGCAGCGTTGCCCACAGGGTAAATTACAATGAGCAGTTCTTC

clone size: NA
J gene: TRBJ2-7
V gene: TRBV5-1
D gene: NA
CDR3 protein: CASSLGRDRAPQSSYEQYF
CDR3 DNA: TGCGCCAGCAGCTTGGGGAGGGACAGAGCGCCCCAAAGCTCCTACGAGCAGTACTTC

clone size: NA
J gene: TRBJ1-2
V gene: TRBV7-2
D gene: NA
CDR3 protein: CASSAQGNYGYTF
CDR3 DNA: TGTGCCAGCAGCGCCCAGGGGAACTATGGCTACACCTTC

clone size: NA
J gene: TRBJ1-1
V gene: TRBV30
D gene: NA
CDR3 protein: CAWSLNTEAFF
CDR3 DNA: TGTGCCTGGAGCCTGAACACTGAAGCTTTCTTT

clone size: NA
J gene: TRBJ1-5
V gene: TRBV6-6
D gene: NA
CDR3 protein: CASSFPDGRNQPQHF
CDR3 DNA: TGTGCCAGCAGTTTTCCGGACGGACGCAATCAGCCCCAGCATTTT

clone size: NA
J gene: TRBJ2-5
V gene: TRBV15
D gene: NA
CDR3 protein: CATSRGEAGQQETQYF
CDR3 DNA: TGTGCCACCAGCAGAGGAGAGGCAGGACAACAAGAGACCCAGTACTTC

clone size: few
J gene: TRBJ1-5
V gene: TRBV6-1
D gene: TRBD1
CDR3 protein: CASSATGEQPQHF
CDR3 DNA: TGTGCCAGCAGTGCGACAGGGGAACAGCCCCAGCATTTT

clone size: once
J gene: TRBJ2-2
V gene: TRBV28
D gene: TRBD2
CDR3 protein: CASTLAGLGGELFF
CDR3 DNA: TGTGCCAGCACCCTAGCGGGCCTAGGCGGGGAGCTGTTTTTT

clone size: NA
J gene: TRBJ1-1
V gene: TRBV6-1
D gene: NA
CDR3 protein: CASNGGIMNTEAFF
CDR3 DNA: TGTGCCAGCAACGGGGGCATCATGAACACTGAAGCTTTCTTT

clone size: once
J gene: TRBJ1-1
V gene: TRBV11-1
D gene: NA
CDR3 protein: CASSLAGTNTEAFF
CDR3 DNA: TGTGCCAGCAGCTTGGCAGGGACGAACACTGAAGCTTTCTTT

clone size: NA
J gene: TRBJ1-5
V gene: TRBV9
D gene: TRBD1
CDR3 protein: CASSGSRDSNQPQHF
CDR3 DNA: TGTGCCAGCAGTGGGTCCCGGGACAGTAATCAGCCCCAGCATTTT

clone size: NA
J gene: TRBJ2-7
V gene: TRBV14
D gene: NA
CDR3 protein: CASSQDGRGPYSYEQYF
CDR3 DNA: TGTGCCAGCAGCCAAGATGGGCGGGGGCCATACTCCTACGAGCAGTACTTC

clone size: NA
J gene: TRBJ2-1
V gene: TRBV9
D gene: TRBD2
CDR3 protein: CASSEGLAGNYARGQFF
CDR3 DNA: TGTGCCAGCAGCGAGGGGCTAGCGGGCAATTACGCCCGGGGGCAGTTCTTC

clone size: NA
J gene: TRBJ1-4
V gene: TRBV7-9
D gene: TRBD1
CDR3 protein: CASSARDSPEKLFF
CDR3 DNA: TGTGCCAGCAGCGCCCGGGACAGCCCTGAAAAACTGTTTTTT

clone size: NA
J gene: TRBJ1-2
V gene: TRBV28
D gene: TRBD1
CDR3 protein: CASSLWGQGELRTYGYTF
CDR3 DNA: TGTGCCAGCAGTTTATGGGGACAGGGGGAATTGAGGACCTATGGCTACACCTTC

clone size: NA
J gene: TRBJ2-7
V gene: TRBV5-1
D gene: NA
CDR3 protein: CASSLAIGDAYEQYF
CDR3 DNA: TGCGCCAGCAGCTTGGCCATAGGGGACGCCTACGAGCAGTACTTC